Following are 30 T cell receptor beta chains from one sample sequenced in a study of blood T cell repertoires in COVID-19. Assay: immunoSEQ multiplex PCR; the TCRdb copy retains only in-frame clones and omits some. The table lists approximately 280,000 clones, about 90% of them singletons. Sequencing was done on a sample of PBMCs or T cells enriched from blood (not recorded which). The receptors derive from a woman between 18 and 29 years old with acute COVID-19.

V gene TRBV28 combines with J gene TRBJ2-7, with D perhaps TRBD2 (5 bases). V lost 7 bases, J lost 2 bases, and 12 bases lay in between. CDR3 length equals 13 residues. CDR1 MDHEN and CDR2 SYDVKM come from the germline V gene. This CDR3 reads CASKDQRPYEQYF. Here the CDR3 DNA reads TGTGCCAGCAAGGACCAGCGGCCCTACGAGCAGTACTTC.

This chain joins TRBV19 and TRBJ1-5; no clear D gene. CDR1 and CDR2 from the germline V gene are LNHDA and SQIVND (reference sequence). V dropped 0 bases and J dropped 6 bases, with 6 bases sitting between them. CDR3 length equals 13 residues. This chain's CDR3 is CASSIDPSQPQHF. Here the CDR3 DNA reads TGTGCCAGTAGTATAGATCCCAGTCAGCCCCAGCATTTT.

V usage is TRBV4-3 and J usage is TRBJ2-7; the match to TRBD1 covers 8 bases. Trimming took 4 bases from V and 0 from J; bases not matched to a gene: 5. The CDR3 extends over 15 amino acids. The germline CDR1 and CDR2 sequences are LGHNA and YSLEER. CDR3 residues: CASSRKTGDSYEQYF. Written as DNA, the CDR3 is TGCGCCAGCAGCCGGAAGACAGGGGACTCCTACGAGCAGTACTTC.

The V gene is TRBV12-5, the J gene TRBJ2-2, with D maybe TRBD2 (6 bases). V was pared by 0 bases and J by 5 bases, with 16 bases between. CDR1 LGHNT and CDR2 FRNRAP come from the germline V gene. The CDR3 loop spans 17 amino acids. The CDR3 spells CASGLVPRTTFTGELFF. The DNA of the CDR3 is TGTGCTAGTGGTTTGGTACCCAGGACTACCTTTACCGGGGAGCTGTTTTTT.

This chain uses TRBV19 with TRBJ1-5, with D perhaps TRBD1 (6 bases). Trimming stripped 4 bases from V and 11 bases from J, with 12 bases between. CDR3 length: 12 residues. From germline, CDR1 is LNHDA and CDR2 SQIVND (reference sequence). CDR3: CASSKRDKTQHF. DNA of the CDR3: TGTGCCAGTAGTAAGAGGGACAAGACCCAGCATTTT.

This rearrangement joins TRBV6-5 to TRBJ1-1; no clear D gene. This CDR3 comprises 15 residues. The V gene lost 0 bases and the J gene lost 0 bases, with 8 bases spanning the gap. Germline V lookup: CDR1 MNHEY, CDR2 SVGAGI. This chain's CDR3 is CASSYSSVMNTEAFF. The CDR3 DNA reads as TGTGCCAGCAGTTACTCGTCAGTCATGAACACTGAAGCTTTCTTT.

This clone has more than one count but fewer than ten. The chain is built from TRBV11-1 and TRBJ2-1; TRBD1 is a possible D gene (6 bases). Per the germline V gene, CDR1 is SGHAT and CDR2 is FQDESV (reference sequence). Trimming stripped 5 bases from V and 5 bases from J, with 13 bases between. CDR3 length equals 14 residues. The CDR3 protein is CASSLETGHNEQFF. For the CDR3, the DNA is TGTGCCAGCAGCCTTGAGACAGGACACAATGAGCAGTTCTTC. Complete variable domain (other parts from reference TRBV11-1 and TRBJ2-1): EAEVAQSPRYKITEKSQAVAFWCDPISGHATLYWYRQILGQGPELLVQFQDESVVDDSQLPKDRFSAERLKGVDSTLKIQPAELGDSAMYLCASSLETGHNEQFFGPGTRLTVL.

This sequence joins TRBV7-2 and TRBJ2-5, with TRBD1 identical over 9 bases. CDR1 SGHTA and CDR2 FQGNSA come from the germline V gene. The V and J ends lost 6 bases and 5 bases, in that order; junction bases with no gene match: 13. The CDR3 runs to 16 residues. The CDR3 spells CASRHTGTGSSETQYF. Here the CDR3 DNA reads TGTGCCAGCAGACATACCGGGACAGGGTCGTCCGAGACCCAGTACTTC.

The CDR3 here is CASSGGTGGASYNSPLHF. DNA for the CDR3: TGCGCCAGCAGCGGCGGGACAGGGGGCGCATCCTATAATTCACCCCTCCACTTT. V gene TRBV5-1 combines with J gene TRBJ1-6; 12 bases are a match to TRBD1. The V and J ends lost 4 bases and 1 base, in that order; junction bases with no gene match: 6. Germline CDR1 is SGHRS and CDR2 is YFSETQ. This CDR3 spans 18 amino acids.

The chain has TRBV14 and TRBJ2-1, with TRBD2 matching 8 bases. The germline V gene encodes CDR1 SGHDN and CDR2 FVKESK. The J segment lost 3 bases and the V segment lost 0 bases, leaving 10 bases of the junction unmatched. The CDR3 consists of 18 residues. The CDR3 spells CASSQEILAGGLYNEQFF. The CDR3 DNA reads as TGTGCCAGCAGCCAAGAAATCTTGGCGGGAGGACTCTACAATGAGCAGTTCTTC.

This rearrangement joins TRBV2 to TRBJ2-1; 8 positions match TRBD2. The CDR3 is made up of 15 amino acids. Germline V gene data show CDR1 as SNHLY and CDR2 as FYNNEI. Losses at the gene ends were 6 bases for V and 3 bases for J; bases not matched to a gene: 7. CDR3 nucleotides: TGTGCCAGCAGCCTTTCCGGGACTAGCTACAATGAGCAGTTCTTC. Its protein is CASSLSGTSYNEQFF.

The CDR3 DNA reads TGTGCCAGCGCACCGGGACAGGGAGGAGGAGGTAGCGGGTTTGAGCAGTTCTTC. Translation gives CASAPGQGGGGSGFEQFF. This chain uses TRBV27 with TRBJ2-1; TRBD1 matches 9 bases. V shed 8 bases and J 9 bases; nucleotides not matched to a gene: 23. Germline V CDR1 and CDR2: MNHEY, SMNVEV (reference sequence). The CDR3 length is 18 residues.

The rearrangement joins TRBV5-1 to TRBJ2-6; no clear D gene. Germline V gene data show CDR1 as SGHRS and CDR2 as YFSETQ. V was pared by 5 bases and J by 0 bases, with 6 bases between. CDR3 length: 14 amino acids. This chain's CDR3 is CASRLDSGANVLTF. In DNA, the CDR3 is TGCGCCAGCAGGTTAGACTCTGGGGCCAACGTCCTGACTTTC.

The rearrangement joins TRBV7-9 to TRBJ2-7, with 9 bases that match TRBD1. CDR3 length: 15 residues. The V segment lost 4 bases and the J segment 3 bases; nucleotides outside the gene matches: 7. The germline CDR1 and CDR2 sequences are SEHNR and FQNEAQ (reference sequence). CDR3 nucleotide sequence: TGTGCCAGCAGCTCTTTGGGGACAGGGCTCTACGAGCAGTACTTC. Translation: CASSSLGTGLYEQYF.

J is TRBJ1-4 and V is TRBV18, with TRBD1 matching 8 bases. This CDR3 is 16 amino acids long. V was pared by 0 bases and J by 8 bases, with 8 bases of the junction left unmatched. CDR1 KGHSH and CDR2 LQKENI come from the germline V gene. CDR3 sequence: CASSPPEQGAREKLFF. CDR3 sequence (DNA): TGTGCCAGCTCACCACCGGAGCAGGGGGCGAGAGAAAAACTGTTTTTT. The whole variable domain, remainder taken from reference TRBV18 and TRBJ1-4, is NAGVMQNPRHLVRRRGQEARLRCSPMKGHSHVYWYRQLPEEGLKFMVYLQKENIIDESGMPKERFSAEFPKEGPSILRIQQVVRGDSAAYFCASSPPEQGAREKLFFGSGTQLSVL.

The chain couples TRBV4-2 to TRBJ2-7, with a tentative D call TRBD2 (5 bases). V was shortened by 4 bases and J by 2 bases, with 21 bases between the two germline ends. CDR3 size: 17 residues. Germline V gene sequence: CDR1 LGHNA, CDR2 YNFKEQ. The CDR3 is CASSPRKEAYIAYEQYF. For the CDR3, the DNA is TGTGCCAGCAGCCCCCGGAAGGAGGCCTATATTGCCTACGAGCAGTACTTC.

This chain links TRBV11-1 with TRBJ2-1; D might be TRBD2 (5 bases). Deletions cut 6 bases from V and 6 bases from J, with 12 bases between. Germline lookup yields CDR1 SGHAT and CDR2 FQDESV (reference sequence). The CDR3 is made up of 13 amino acids. As DNA, the CDR3 is TGTGCCAGCAGGAAGACGGGGATCAATGAGCAGTTCTTC. Amino acids: CASRKTGINEQFF.

This chain connects TRBV18 to TRBJ1-4; 9 bases align to TRBD1. J gave up 5 bases and V 2 bases, and 6 bases lay outside the gene matches. CDR1 and CDR2 from the germline V gene are KGHSH and LQKENI. The CDR3 has 16 amino acids. The CDR3 reads CASSPSFGTGNEKLFF. In DNA form, the CDR3 reads TGTGCCAGCTCACCAAGCTTTGGGACAGGGAATGAAAAACTGTTTTTT. Full variable domain (outside the CDR3, taken from reference TRBV18 and TRBJ1-4): NAGVMQNPRHLVRRRGQEARLRCSPMKGHSHVYWYRQLPEEGLKFMVYLQKENIIDESGMPKERFSAEFPKEGPSILRIQQVVRGDSAAYFCASSPSFGTGNEKLFFGSGTQLSVL.

The V call is TRBV11-2, the J call TRBJ2-7; 10 bases agree with TRBD2. With V trimmed by 5 bases and J by 4 bases, 14 bases remained unmatched. Germline V lookup: CDR1 SGHAT, CDR2 FQNNGV. The CDR3 is 17 residues long. The CDR3 region is CASSGEFSAGGRYEQYF. In nucleotides, the CDR3 is TGTGCCAGCAGCGGAGAGTTCTCAGCGGGAGGGCGGTACGAGCAGTACTTC. Full variable domain (outside the CDR3, taken from reference TRBV11-2 and TRBJ2-7): EAGVAQSPRYKIIEKRQSVAFWCNPISGHATLYWYQQILGQGPKLLIQFQNNGVVDDSQLPKDRFSAERLKGVDSTLKIQPAKLEDSAVYLCASSGEFSAGGRYEQYFGPGTRLTVT.

The J gene is TRBJ2-7, the V gene TRBV6-2 or TRBV6-3; TRBD2 agrees at 8 bases. The V segment lost 6 bases and the J segment 2 bases; nucleotides outside the gene matches: 9. The CDR3 totals 15 residues. Germline V gene sequence: CDR1 MNHEY, CDR2 SVGEGT. The chain's CDR3 is CASSPGGGLTYEQYF. The DNA of the CDR3 is TGTGCCAGCAGCCCCGGGGGGGGACTAACCTACGAGCAGTACTTC.

This clone is a singleton in its sample. V usage is TRBV4-1 and J usage is TRBJ1-2; no firm D call. CDR1 is MGHRA and CDR2 is YSYEKL in the germline V gene. Trimming took off 1 base at V and 8 bases at J, with 17 bases between the two ends. CDR3 length: 15 amino acids. For the CDR3, the DNA is TGCGCCAGCAGCCAAGGTGGCCAGGCCAGCTTGGGCTACACCTTC. Translating it yields CASSQGGQASLGYTF.

V and J are TRBV2 and TRBJ1-5; 9 positions match TRBD1. The ends lost 4 bases at V and 0 bases at J; junction bases unmatched: 4. The CDR3 sequence is 16 residues long. The V gene's germline CDR1 is SNHLY and CDR2 FYNNEI. The CDR3 here is CASSGPGQGSNQPQHF. Here the CDR3 DNA reads TGTGCCAGCAGTGGTCCGGGACAGGGTAGCAATCAGCCCCAGCATTTT.

The genes are TRBV24-1 and TRBJ2-5; 11 nucleotides match TRBD2. V shed 10 bases and J 2 bases; nucleotides not matched to a gene: 8. The CDR3 length is 15 residues. From germline, CDR1 is KGHDR and CDR2 SFDVKD. The CDR3 DNA is TGTGCCACTTTACCAGGGACTAGCGGTCAAGAGACCCAGTACTTC. It codes for CATLPGTSGQETQYF.

V gene TRBV18 combines with J gene TRBJ2-1; 7 bases match TRBD2. CDR1 is KGHSH and CDR2 is LQKENI in the germline V gene. This CDR3 comprises 12 residues. J gave up 12 bases and V 1 base, and 3 bases lay outside the gene matches. CDR3 nucleotides: TGTGCCAGCTCACCACGGGAGGGATTGCAGTTCTTC. This sequence encodes CASSPREGLQFF.

The chain joins TRBV5-4 to TRBJ2-7; TRBD2 is a possible D gene (7 bases). The ends were cut back, 3 bases at V and 2 bases at J, with 18 bases in the middle. CDR1 and CDR2 (germline): SGHNT, YYREEE (reference sequence). The CDR3 is 16 amino acids. Here the CDR3 reads CASSWGGRLGTYEQYF. The CDR3, as DNA: TGTGCCAGCAGCTGGGGGGGGCGGCTCGGGACCTACGAGCAGTACTTC.

The chain has TRBV7-9 and TRBJ2-1; 11 bases line up with TRBD2. CDR3 length: 16 residues. Looked up from germline, CDR1 is SEHNR and CDR2 is FQNEAQ (reference sequence). The ends lost 5 bases at V and 7 bases at J; junction bases unmatched: 10. The CDR3 DNA reads as TGTGCCAGCAGCAGAGGTATACTAGCGGGAGAGAATGAGCAGTTCTTC. Translating gives CASSRGILAGENEQFF.

This rearrangement joins TRBV27 to TRBJ2-7; TRBD2 aligns across 8 bases. The CDR3 contains 14 residues. Trimming cost V 5 bases and J 2 bases; bases outside gene matches: 5. The germline V gene has CDR1 MNHEY and CDR2 SMNVEV (reference sequence). In DNA, the CDR3 is TGTGCCAGCAGTAGCGCGGGGGGTCCCTACGAGCAGTACTTC. Its protein is CASSSAGGPYEQYF.

The rearrangement links TRBV4-3 to TRBJ2-1; D unclear. Germline-derived CDR1 and CDR2 are LGHNA and YSLEER. This CDR3 region has 18 residues. V gave up 1 base and J gave up 3 bases, with 19 bases separating them. CDR3 amino acids: CASSQVAPMQTIYNEQFF. CDR3 DNA sequence: TGCGCCAGCAGCCAAGTAGCCCCCATGCAAACCATCTACAATGAGCAGTTCTTC.

This rearrangement joins TRBV19 to TRBJ2-1, with TRBD2 matching over 7 bases. Germline V CDR1 and CDR2: LNHDA, SQIVND (reference sequence). The CDR3 loop spans 17 amino acids. The ends lost 5 bases at V and 6 bases at J; junction bases unmatched: 16. The CDR3, as DNA: TGTGCCAGTAGTCCAGGGTGGGGAACCGGGACTACCAATGAGCAGTTCTTC. Translation gives CASSPGWGTGTTNEQFF.

This clone has just a few counts. The CDR3 DNA is TGCGCCAGCAGCTTAAAACAGGGGGTAGAGACTGAAGCTTTCTTT. This sequence encodes CASSLKQGVETEAFF. The gene calls are TRBV5-1 and TRBJ1-1; 8 bases match TRBD1. Unmatched junction bases numbered 8, after V lost 2 bases and J lost 5 bases. The CDR3 totals 15 residues. In germline, CDR1 is SGHRS, CDR2 YFSETQ.